Given below is one T cell receptor (beta chain) in context. Its antigen remains unknown. The CDR3 covers 14 residues. Trimming removed 3 bases from V and 5 bases from J; junction bases left unmatched: 4. In germline, CDR1 is SGHNT, CDR2 YYREEE (reference sequence). These data are taken from a study of T cell responses to AZD1222 COVID-19 vaccine. Overall study results and limits: Females outnumbered males among donors, who were mostly white British; clonal diversity was possibly underestimated.

Sequenced by immunoSEQ multiplex PCR; TCRdb stores in-frame clones only, minus some. The table lists some 130,000 clones, more than 80% of them singletons. The sequence came from an adult in good health. The genes are TRBV5-4 and TRBJ2-2; 7 bases agree with TRBD1. This sample comprised peripheral blood, obtained on day 0 of AZD1222 vaccination. The CDR3, as DNA: TGTGCCAGCAGCTCTACAGGGGCTACCGGGGAGCTGTTTTTT. As protein: CASSSTGATGELFF.